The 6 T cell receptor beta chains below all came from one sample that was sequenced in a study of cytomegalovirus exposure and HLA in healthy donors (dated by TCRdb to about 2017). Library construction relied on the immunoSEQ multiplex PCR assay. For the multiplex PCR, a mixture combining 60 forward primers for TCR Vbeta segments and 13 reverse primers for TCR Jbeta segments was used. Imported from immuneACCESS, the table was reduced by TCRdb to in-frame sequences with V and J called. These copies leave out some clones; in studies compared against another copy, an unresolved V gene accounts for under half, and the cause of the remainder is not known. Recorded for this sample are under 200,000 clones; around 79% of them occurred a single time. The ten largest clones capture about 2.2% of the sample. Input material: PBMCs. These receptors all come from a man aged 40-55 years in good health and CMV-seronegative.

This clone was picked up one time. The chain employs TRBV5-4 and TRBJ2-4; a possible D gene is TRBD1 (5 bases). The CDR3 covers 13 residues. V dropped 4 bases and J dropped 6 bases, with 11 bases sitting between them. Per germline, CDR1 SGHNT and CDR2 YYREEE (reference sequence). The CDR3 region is CASSQRQINIQYF. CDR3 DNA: TGTGCCAGCAGCCAGAGACAGATAAACATTCAGTACTTC.

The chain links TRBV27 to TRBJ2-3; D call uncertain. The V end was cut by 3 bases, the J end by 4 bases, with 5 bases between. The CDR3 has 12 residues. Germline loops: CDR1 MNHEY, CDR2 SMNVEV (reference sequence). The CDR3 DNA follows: TGTGCCAGCAGTTTTTCTGCAGATACGCAGTATTTT. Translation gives CASSFSADTQYF.

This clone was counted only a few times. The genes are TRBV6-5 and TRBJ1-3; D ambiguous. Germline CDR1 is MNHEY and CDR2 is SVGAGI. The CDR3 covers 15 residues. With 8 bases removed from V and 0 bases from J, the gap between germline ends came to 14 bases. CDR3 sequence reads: CASSSAANSGNTIYF. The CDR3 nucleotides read TGTGCCAGCTCCTCGGCAGCGAACTCTGGAAACACCATATATTTT.

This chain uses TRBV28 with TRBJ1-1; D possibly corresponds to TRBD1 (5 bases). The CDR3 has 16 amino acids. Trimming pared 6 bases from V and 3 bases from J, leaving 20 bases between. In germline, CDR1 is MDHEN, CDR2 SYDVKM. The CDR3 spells CASRERRGGTDTEAFF. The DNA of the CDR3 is TGTGCCAGCAGGGAGAGGCGGGGGGGAACGGACACTGAAGCTTTCTTT.

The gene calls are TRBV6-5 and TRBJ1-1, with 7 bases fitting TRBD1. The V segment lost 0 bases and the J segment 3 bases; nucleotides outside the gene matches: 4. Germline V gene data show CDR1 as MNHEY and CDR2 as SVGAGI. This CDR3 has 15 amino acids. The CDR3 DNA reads TGTGCCAGCAGTTACTCGTCAGGGGGGCACACTGAAGCTTTCTTT. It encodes CASSYSSGGHTEAFF.

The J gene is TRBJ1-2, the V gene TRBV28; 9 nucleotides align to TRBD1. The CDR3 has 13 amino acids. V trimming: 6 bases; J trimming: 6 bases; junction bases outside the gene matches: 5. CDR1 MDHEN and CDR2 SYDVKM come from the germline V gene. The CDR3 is CASRQGARNGYTF. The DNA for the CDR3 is TGTGCCAGCAGACAGGGGGCCAGAAATGGCTACACCTTC.